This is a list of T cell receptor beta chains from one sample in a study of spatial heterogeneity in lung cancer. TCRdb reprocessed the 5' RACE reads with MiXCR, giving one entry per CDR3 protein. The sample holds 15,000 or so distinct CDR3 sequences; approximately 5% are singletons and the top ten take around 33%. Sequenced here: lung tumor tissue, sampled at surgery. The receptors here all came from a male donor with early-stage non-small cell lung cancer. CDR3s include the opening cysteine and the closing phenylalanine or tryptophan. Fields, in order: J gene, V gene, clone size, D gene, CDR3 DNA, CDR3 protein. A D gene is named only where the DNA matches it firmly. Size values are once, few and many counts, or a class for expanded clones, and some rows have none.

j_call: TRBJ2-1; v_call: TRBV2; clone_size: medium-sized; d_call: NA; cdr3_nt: TGTGCCAGCAGTGAGGGAACAGGGCCGAATGAGCAGTTCTTC; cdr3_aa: CASSEGTGPNEQFF
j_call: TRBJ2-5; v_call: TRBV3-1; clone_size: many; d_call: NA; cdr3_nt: TGTGCCAGCAGCCAAGTCGACGGTTCGAGAGAGACCCAGTACTTC; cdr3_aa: CASSQVDGSRETQYF
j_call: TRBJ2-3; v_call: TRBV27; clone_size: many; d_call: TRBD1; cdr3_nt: TGTGCCAGCAGTTTTATGGGGACAGGATACTATTTT; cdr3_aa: CASSFMGTGYYF
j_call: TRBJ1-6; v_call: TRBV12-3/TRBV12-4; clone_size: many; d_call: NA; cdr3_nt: TGTGCCAGCAGTTTAAGGGCTGATAATTCACCCCTCCACTTT; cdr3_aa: CASSLRADNSPLHF
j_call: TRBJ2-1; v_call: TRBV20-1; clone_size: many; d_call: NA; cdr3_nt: TGCAGTGCCCGGCCGGCCTCAGCAGTCGCGGATGAGCAGTTCTTC; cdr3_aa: CSARPASAVADEQFF
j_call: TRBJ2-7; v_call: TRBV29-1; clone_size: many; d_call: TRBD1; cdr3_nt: TGCAGCGCCGGGGACAGGGAATTCGAGCAGTACTTC; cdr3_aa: CSAGDREFEQYF
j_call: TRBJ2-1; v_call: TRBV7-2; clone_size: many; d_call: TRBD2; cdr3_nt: TGTGCCAGCAGCTTAATGGGGGAAGGACTAGCGGGAGAACAGTTCTTC; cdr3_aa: CASSLMGEGLAGEQFF
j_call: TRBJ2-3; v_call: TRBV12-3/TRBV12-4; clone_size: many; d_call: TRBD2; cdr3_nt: TGTGCCAGCAGTTTACGGGGGGGCGAATTTGATACGCAGTATTTT; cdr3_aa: CASSLRGGEFDTQYF
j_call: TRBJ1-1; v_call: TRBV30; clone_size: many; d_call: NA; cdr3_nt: TGTGCCTGGAGCATAGACGGGCAACTTGGAGCTTTCTTT; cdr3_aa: CAWSIDGQLGAFF
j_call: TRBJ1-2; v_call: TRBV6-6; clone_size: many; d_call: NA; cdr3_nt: TGTGCCAGCAGGTCACGACAGTACCTTAACTATGGCTACACCTTC; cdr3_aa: CASRSRQYLNYGYTF
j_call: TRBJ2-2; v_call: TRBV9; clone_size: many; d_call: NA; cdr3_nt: TGTGCCAGCAGCGTAGGGGTAGGCTTCGGGGAGCTGTTTTTT; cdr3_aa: CASSVGVGFGELFF
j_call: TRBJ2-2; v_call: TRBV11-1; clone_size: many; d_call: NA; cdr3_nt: TGTGCCAGCAGCTTAATTTCTGTCACCGGGGAGCTGTTTTTT; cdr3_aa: CASSLISVTGELFF
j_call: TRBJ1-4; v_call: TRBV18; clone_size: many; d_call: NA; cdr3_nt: TGTGCCAGCTCACCAACCGGGGGGAATGAAAAACTGTTTTTT; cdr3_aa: CASSPTGGNEKLFF
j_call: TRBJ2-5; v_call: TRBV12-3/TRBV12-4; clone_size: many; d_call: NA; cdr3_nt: TGTGCCAGCAGTTTTCTAGAGACCCAGTACTTC; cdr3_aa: CASSFLETQYF
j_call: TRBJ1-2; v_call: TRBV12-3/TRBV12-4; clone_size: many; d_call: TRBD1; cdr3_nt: TGTGCCAGCAGTCCTAACAGGGGGCGAAGGTATGGCTACACCTTC; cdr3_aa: CASSPNRGRRYGYTF
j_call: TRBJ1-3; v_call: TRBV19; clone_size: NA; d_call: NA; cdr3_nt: TGTGCCAGTAGTCCGCGAGGAGACTCTGGAAACACCATATATTTT; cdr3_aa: CASSPRGDSGNTIYF
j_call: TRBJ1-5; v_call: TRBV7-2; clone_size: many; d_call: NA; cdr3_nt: TGTGCCAGCAGCTTAGGACTGGTTCAGCGCCAGCATTTT; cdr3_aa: CASSLGLVQRQHF
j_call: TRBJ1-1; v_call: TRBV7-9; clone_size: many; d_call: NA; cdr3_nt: TGTGCCAGCAGCTTAGTCGTGAACACTGAAGCTTTCTTT; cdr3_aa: CASSLVVNTEAFF